This TCR beta chain originates from a study of shared clonotypes between healthy human individuals. The CDR3 runs to 16 residues. The V gene's germline CDR1 is SGHAT and CDR2 FQNNGV. Trimming removed 4 bases at V and 1 base at J, with 15 bases between. Under the authors' procedure: Quality scores were absent from the junction-only immunoSEQ sequences, so filtering differed. Sequenced by immunoSEQ multiplex PCR; TCRdb stores in-frame clones only, minus some. V and J calls and clone size are given by that table; D and trimming were obtained from the DNA. The sample has about 1.1 million clones, 75% to 80% seen once; the top ten hold under 0.8%.

This TCR derives from a young man in good health. Some clones in this sample may be carry-over from other donors' samples. The chain is built from TRBV11-2 and TRBJ2-3; D might be TRBD1 (7 bases). Material for sequencing was memory CD4+ T cells from PBMCs. The subset is: CD45RA-negative fraction. The CDR3 loop is CASSSGGPAGTDTQYF. CDR3 nucleotide sequence: TGTGCCAGCAGCTCAGGGGGGCCGGCTGGCACAGATACGCAGTATTTT. Using reference TRBV11-2 and TRBJ2-3 for the parts outside the CDR3, the full variable domain is EAGVAQSPRYKIIEKRQSVAFWCNPISGHATLYWYQQILGQGPKLLIQFQNNGVVDDSQLPKDRFSAERLKGVDSTLKIQPAKLEDSAVYLCASSSGGPAGTDTQYFGPGTRLTVL.